A single sample is the source of the 31 T cell receptor beta chains below, sequenced in a study of Graves' ophthalmopathy and Graves' hyperthyroidism. RNA served as the template for amplifying TCR beta CDR3 regions. The authors performed first-round RT-PCR with HTBI primers and then a second-round multiplex PCR. In TCRdb, the multiplex PCR reads were re-called with MiXCR into one record per CDR3 protein. The repertoire consists of 300,000 to 400,000 distinct CDR3 sequences, with about a sixth occurring once and the leading ten covering roughly 2.6%. What was sequenced was peripheral blood. These receptors originate from an adult woman with stable Graves' hyperthyroidism.

The genes are TRBV12-3 or TRBV12-4 and TRBJ2-5; maybe TRBD1 (6 bases). Between the trimmed V and J ends, which lost 8 bases and 0 bases, there was a span of 13 bases. CDR3 length equals 14 residues. CDR3 coding DNA: TGTGCCAGCGCGAACAGGGATAACCAAGAGACCCAGTACTTC. It is translated as CASANRDNQETQYF.

This clonotype was seen repeatedly, ten times or more. This rearrangement joins TRBV4-3 to TRBJ1-6; D gene unclear. Germline V gene lookup returns CDR1 LGHNA and CDR2 YSLEER. Trimming cost V 0 bases and J 10 bases, with 16 bases left between them. The CDR3 loop spans 16 amino acids. The CDR3 sequence: CASSQEEGRVWSPLHF. As DNA, the CDR3 is TGCGCCAGCAGCCAAGAGGAAGGCCGGGTCTGGTCACCCCTCCACTTT.

This clonotype appeared many times. CDR3 in amino acids: CSARAGGFANTGELFF. In DNA, the CDR3 is TGCAGTGCTAGAGCCGGAGGATTCGCGAACACCGGGGAGCTGTTTTTT. The chain links TRBV20-1 to TRBJ2-2; perhaps TRBD2 as D (5 bases). This CDR3 is built from 16 residues. V gave up 1 base and J gave up 0 bases, with 12 bases separating them. CDR1 is DFQATT, CDR2 SNEGSKA, per germline (reference sequence).

This clonotype occurred many times. J is TRBJ1-2 and V is TRBV15; 8 bases align to TRBD1. This CDR3 comprises 12 residues. With V trimmed by 8 bases and J by 4 bases, 3 bases remained unmatched. Germline values: CDR1 LNHNV, CDR2 YYDKDF (reference sequence). This CDR3 is CATGQGRYGYTF. The CDR3 DNA reads as TGTGCCACCGGACAGGGCCGCTATGGCTACACCTTC.

Ten or more counts support this clonotype. CDR3 DNA: TGTGCCAGCAAGACCTACACCGGGGAGCTGTTTTTT. Translated: CASKTYTGELFF. The chain carries TRBV6-1 and TRBJ2-2, with D hard to call. CDR3 length equals 12 residues. V lost 7 bases and J 3 bases, leaving 6 bases between the germline ends. Looked up from germline, CDR1 is MNHNS and CDR2 is SASEGT.

As for this clonotype: A much larger clone differs by one base, so this may be a read error. The V call is TRBV6-1, the J call TRBJ2-2; 9 bases line up with TRBD2. Germline V lookup: CDR1 MNHNS, CDR2 SASEGT. CDR3 length: 14 residues. Trimming cost V 10 bases and J 3 bases; bases outside gene matches: 6. CDR3 sequence: CAITGTSYTGELFF. The CDR3 DNA is TGTGCCATCACGGGGACTAGCTACACCGGGGAGCTGTTTTTT.

This clonotype was detected ten times or more. The chain carries TRBV2 and TRBJ2-7; 9 bases map to TRBD1. V shed 6 bases, J shed 12 bases, and the junction held 12 bases outside the gene matches. The CDR3 runs to 13 residues. Germline V gene lookup returns CDR1 SNHLY and CDR2 FYNNEI. The CDR3 DNA sequence: TGTGCCAGCAGACGACTAGAGGGACAGGGTTTGTACTTC. Encoded protein: CASRRLEGQGLYF.

Many counts were recorded for this clonotype. At one boundary the junction diverges from the germline segment, which might be a read error. The gene calls are TRBV6-2 or TRBV6-3 and TRBJ2-7; perhaps TRBD2 as D (5 bases). CDR1 is MNHEY, CDR2 SVGEGT, per germline. The CDR3 spans 14 residues. The CDR3, as DNA: TGTGCCAGCAGCTACTATGCGGGTCCCTACGAGCAGTACTTC. As protein: CASSYYAGPYEQYF.

This clonotype was picked up many times. The genes are TRBV6-1 and TRBJ2-7, with D perhaps TRBD1 (5 bases). Trimming removed 3 bases from V and 5 bases from J, with 5 bases in between. CDR1 and CDR2 from the germline V gene are MNHNS and SASEGT. There are 11 residues in the CDR3. DNA for the CDR3: TGTGCCAGCAGTGACAGGGACGAGCAGTACTTC. Translating gives CASSDRDEQYF.

Many counts were recorded for this clonotype. The rearrangement uses TRBV5-1 and TRBJ2-5; 10 bases are shared with TRBD2. CDR3 size: 14 residues. Germline V gene data show CDR1 as SGHRS and CDR2 as YFSETQ. V was clipped by 4 bases and J by 4 bases; unmatched bases: 4. Here the CDR3 DNA reads TGCGCCAGCAGCGGAGCGGGAGGGACAGAGACCCAGTACTTC. It is translated as CASSGAGGTETQYF.

This clonotype was found a few times. V is TRBV5-1 and J is TRBJ2-7; D is unresolved. V was clipped by 2 bases and J by 2 bases, with 8 bases between them. This CDR3 is 13 amino acids long. CDR1 and CDR2 from the germline V gene are SGHRS and YFSETQ. The CDR3: CASSLRDPYEQYF. CDR3 in DNA: TGCGCCAGCAGCTTAAGGGATCCCTACGAGCAGTACTTC.

This clonotype was seen repeatedly, ten times or more. The chain couples TRBV13 to TRBJ2-5; D call uncertain. CDR3 length: 13 amino acids. Germline assignment: CDR1 PRHDT and CDR2 FYEKMQ (reference sequence). The germline V and J ends were trimmed by 1 base and 3 bases, with 6 bases remaining between them. The CDR3 here is CASSLEREETQYF. In DNA, the CDR3 is TGTGCCAGCAGCTTAGAACGGGAAGAGACCCAGTACTTC.

This clonotype was counted at least ten times. The chain has TRBV6-5 and TRBJ2-7; 11 nucleotides align to TRBD2. Germline V gene sequence: CDR1 MNHEY, CDR2 SVGAGI. CDR3 size: 14 residues. The trim removed 6 bases at V and 6 bases at J, leaving 7 bases unmatched. The CDR3 coding sequence is TGTGCCAGCAGCCAAGGGACTAGCGGTCTCGAGCAGTACTTC. Residues: CASSQGTSGLEQYF.

In its sample, this clonotype was seen many times. The rearrangement links TRBV7-2 to TRBJ1-2, with D tentatively TRBD1 (5 bases). Germline CDR1 SGHTA, CDR2 FQGNSA. V was trimmed by 5 bases and J by 8 bases, leaving 15 bases between them. This CDR3 has 13 residues. The CDR3 nucleotides read TGTGCCAGCAGCAGAACAGGCAGTCTGGGCTACACCTTC. Residues: CASSRTGSLGYTF.

This clonotype appeared many times. V is TRBV12-3 or TRBV12-4 and J is TRBJ2-5; D not resolved. The V and J ends lost 5 bases and 7 bases respectively, with 14 bases between them. CDR3 size: 13 residues. DNA for the CDR3: TGTGCCAGCAGTGTAAGACGGTTAGGGACCCAGTACTTC. Its translation is CASSVRRLGTQYF.

There are many counts of this clonotype. The chain joins TRBV6-1 to TRBJ1-2; no firm D call. Trimming removed 4 bases at V and 2 bases at J, with 8 bases between. Germline lookup yields CDR1 MNHNS and CDR2 SASEGT. The CDR3 runs 13 residues. As DNA, the CDR3 is TGTGCCAGCAGTGGGGCGAGGAACTATGGCTACACCTTC. As protein: CASSGARNYGYTF.

The rearrangement links TRBV28 to TRBJ2-7; maybe TRBD1 (6 bases). The germline CDR1 and CDR2 sequences are MDHEN and SYDVKM. The CDR3 contains 12 residues. V was cut by 5 bases and J by 5 bases, with 10 bases left in between. The CDR3 nucleotides read TGTGCCAGCAGTCCGCGGACAGACGAGCAGTACTTC. Translating gives CASSPRTDEQYF.

Ten or more counts support this clonotype. The chain couples TRBV2 to TRBJ2-2; 7 bases line up with TRBD1. CDR1 and CDR2 (germline): SNHLY, FYNNEI. The CDR3 loop spans 14 amino acids. The V gene end was trimmed by 8 bases and the J gene end by 3 bases; junction bases not matched to a gene: 6. CDR3 amino acids: CASQPGGHTGELFF. For the CDR3, the DNA is TGTGCCAGCCAACCAGGGGGTCACACCGGGGAGCTGTTTTTT.

In this sample, this clonotype turned up many times. This rearrangement joins TRBV7-9 to TRBJ1-1; D may be TRBD1 (5 bases). Germline CDR1 reads SEHNR; CDR2 reads FQNEAQ (reference sequence). Trimming removed 5 bases at V and 2 bases at J, with 9 bases between. CDR3 length: 13 residues. CDR3 nucleotides: TGTGCCAGCAGCGGCGGGGGAAACACTGAAGCTTTCTTT. Its translation: CASSGGGNTEAFF.

The V and J genes are TRBV30 and TRBJ2-5; the match to TRBD1 covers 8 bases. Per germline, CDR1 GTSNPN and CDR2 SVGIG (reference sequence). V lost 5 bases to trimming and J lost 5 bases; unmatched junction nucleotides: 7. CDR3 length: 13 amino acids. The CDR3 nucleotides read TGTGCCTGGGGCCAGGGGGCGTTGGAGACCCAGTACTTC. Translation gives CAWGQGALETQYF.

This clonotype was seen at least ten times. V is TRBV13 and J is TRBJ1-5; TRBD1 agrees at 8 bases. V trimming: 5 bases; J trimming: 1 base; junction bases outside the gene matches: 19. Germline V gene lookup returns CDR1 PRHDT and CDR2 FYEKMQ (reference sequence). The CDR3 spans 20 residues. The CDR3 coding sequence is TGTGCCAGCAGCCATATCGGGGACAGGCTTGACAGGGAGAGCAATCAGCCCCAGCATTTT. Its translation: CASSHIGDRLDRESNQPQHF. Drawing the rest from reference TRBV13 and TRBJ1-5, the complete variable domain is AAGVIQSPRHLIKEKRETATLKCYPIPRHDTVYWYQQGPGQDPQFLISFYEKMQSDKGSIPDRFSAQQFSDYHSELNMSSLELGDSALYFCASSHIGDRLDRESNQPQHFGDGTRLSIL.

This clonotype was seen ten or more times. The chain recombines TRBV27 with TRBJ2-4; TRBD2 matches at 14 bases. Looked up from germline, CDR1 is MNHEY and CDR2 is SMNVEV (reference sequence). CDR3 length equals 17 residues. Trimming removed 4 bases from V and 8 bases from J; junction bases left unmatched: 10. The CDR3 nucleotides read TGTGCCAGCAGTTCCAAGGGACTAGCGGGAGCAAGTGACATTCAGTACTTC. Its translation: CASSSKGLAGASDIQYF.

There are many counts of this clonotype. The chain couples TRBV6-1 to TRBJ2-7; 9 bases agree with TRBD1. There are 17 residues in the CDR3. J lost 5 bases, V lost 0 bases, and 11 bases had no gene match. The germline gives CDR1 MNHNS, CDR2 SASEGT. The DNA of the CDR3 is TGTGCCAGCAGTGAAGCGCGAGGACAGGGGTTTAGAAACGAGCAGTACTTC. Translating it yields CASSEARGQGFRNEQYF.

This clonotype has a count of ten or more. The chain combines TRBV2 with TRBJ1-3; D gene unclear. The CDR3 contains 11 residues. The V gene's germline CDR1 is SNHLY and CDR2 FYNNEI. V gave up 8 bases and J gave up 0 bases, with 2 bases separating them. CDR3 bases: TGTGCCAGCCGCTCTGGAAACACCATATATTTT. Protein sequence: CASRSGNTIYF.

At least ten counts were recorded for this clonotype. The chain uses TRBV11-2 and TRBJ1-2, with D unresolved. Germline V gene sequence: CDR1 SGHAT, CDR2 FQNNGV. V was shortened by 3 bases and J by 8 bases, with 10 bases between the two germline ends. The CDR3 covers 12 residues. Written as DNA, the CDR3 is TGTGCCAGCAGCTTTGAACTGGGAGGCTACACCTTC. It codes for CASSFELGGYTF.

This chain connects TRBV12-3 or TRBV12-4 to TRBJ2-5, with 12 bases aligning to TRBD1. This CDR3 has 16 amino acids. The J segment lost 2 bases and the V segment lost 6 bases, leaving 7 bases of the junction unmatched. This CDR3 is CASSNRDRGPQETQYF. CDR3 DNA: TGTGCCAGCAGCAACCGGGACAGGGGGCCTCAAGAGACCCAGTACTTC.

In its sample, this clonotype was seen many times. The V call is TRBV28, the J call TRBJ1-5; a possible D gene is TRBD1 (5 bases). Germline-derived CDR1 and CDR2 are MDHEN and SYDVKM. This CDR3 is built from 14 residues. The germline V and J ends were trimmed by 6 bases and 7 bases, with 16 bases remaining between them. The CDR3 loop is CASSPPQGRQPQHF. The CDR3 bases are TGTGCCAGCAGCCCCCCCCAGGGCCGGCAGCCCCAGCATTTT.

The chain has TRBV2 and TRBJ2-7; unclear D gene. Trimming removed 4 bases from V and 0 bases from J, with 13 bases in between. This CDR3 has 15 amino acids. Germline V gives CDR1 SNHLY, CDR2 FYNNEI. In DNA, the CDR3 is TGTGCCAGCAGTGCCACTTTTTTGGTCTCCTACGAGCAGTACTTC. It yields the protein CASSATFLVSYEQYF.

This chain connects TRBV20-1 to TRBJ2-1, with 7 bases matching TRBD2. The ends lost 3 bases at V and 3 bases at J; junction bases unmatched: 14. Germline values: CDR1 DFQATT, CDR2 SNEGSKA (reference sequence). CDR3 size: 17 residues. The CDR3 nucleotides read TGCAGTGCTAGTGGGGTTTTCGGGACTATCGGCTACAATGAGCAGTTCTTC. Protein: CSASGVFGTIGYNEQFF.

The chain joins TRBV6-1 to TRBJ2-2; weak D call: TRBD1 (6 bases). Deletions cut 6 bases from V and 6 bases from J, with 20 bases between. The CDR3 is made up of 16 amino acids. In germline, CDR1 is MNHNS, CDR2 SASEGT. The chain's CDR3 is CASSWIRTASPGELFF. The CDR3 coding sequence is TGTGCCAGCAGCTGGATTCGGACAGCCTCGCCCGGGGAGCTGTTTTTT.

This clonotype was detected ten times or more. J is TRBJ2-5 and V is TRBV7-2; 13 positions agree with TRBD2. CDR3 length equals 16 residues. V lost 5 bases, J lost 5 bases, and 8 bases stayed unmatched. Looked up from germline, CDR1 is SGHTA and CDR2 is FQGNSA. The CDR3 spells CASSMGLAGRSETQYF. The DNA of the CDR3 is TGTGCCAGCAGCATGGGACTAGCGGGACGAAGTGAGACCCAGTACTTC.